This TCR beta chain came from a study of T cell repertoires in cytomegalovirus infection. The wider study: CMV epitopes, recently identified HLA-C-restricted and well-studied HLA-B-restricted, were used. Signatures in public TCR beta sequences pointed to both CMV infection and matching HLA type. General study results and limits: CMV carriers with the relevant HLA were identified by cumulative public TCR beta family frequency. In two of eight donors, the top clonotype was HLA-C-restricted CMV-specific.

The table lists this clonotype with a few counts. Its target is not known. TCRdb analysed the reads with MiXCR anew, one entry per CDR3 protein. The repertoire includes about 55,000 distinct CDR3 sequences, 20% of them detected once, and roughly 60% sits in the top ten. The CDR3 has 13 residues. Looked up from germline, CDR1 is SGHAT and CDR2 is FQNNGV. The germline V and J ends were trimmed by 1 base and 13 bases, with 14 bases remaining between them. The sequence came from a human donor in good health (CMV status not recorded). Some clones in this sample may be carry-over from other donors' samples. The V gene is TRBV11-2, the J gene TRBJ2-1; D may be TRBD2 (7 bases). The starting material was CD8+ T cells from cultured PBMCs, obtained from culture after CMV antigen stimulation. The CDR3 DNA reads TGTGCCAGCAGCTTAGGTGGGGGGGCCCCCCAGTTCTTC. Its translation: CASSLGGGAPQFF. Full variable domain (rest looked up from reference TRBV11-2 and TRBJ2-1): EAGVAQSPRYKIIEKRQSVAFWCNPISGHATLYWYQQILGQGPKLLIQFQNNGVVDDSQLPKDRFSAERLKGVDSTLKIQPAKLEDSAVYLCASSLGGGAPQFFGPGTRLTVL.